A selection of T cell receptor beta chains follows, all from one sample in a study of T-cell reconstitution after alpha-beta-depleted transplantation in children. From the PCR reads, TCRdb called clonotypes with MiXCR, one entry per CDR3 protein. The sample shows hundreds of thousands of distinct CDR3 sequences, around 15% of them seen only once. The sample here was PBMCs, mostly from graft donor cells, taken 360 days after TCRalphabeta/CD19-depleted stem cell transplant. These receptor sequences come from a boy in the first two years of life who had a stem cell transplant for Wiskott-Aldrich syndrome, so the T cells may come from the graft donor. CDR3s include the opening cysteine and the closing phenylalanine or tryptophan. The order of the fields is CDR3 length, V gene, D gene, clone size, J gene, CDR3 protein, CDR3 DNA. A D gene is named only where the DNA matches it firmly. Only part of the rows carry a size: once, few, many, or a class if the clone is expanded.

>17|TRBV27|TRBD2|few|TRBJ2-1
CASSMGLAGGYDNEQFF
TGTGCCAGCAGTATGGGACTAGCGGGAGGGTATGACAATGAGCAGTTCTTC
>16|TRBV20-1|TRBD2|few|TRBJ2-3
CSARPRTAGVTDTQYF
TGCAGTGCTAGACCAAGAACGGCGGGGGTCACAGATACGCAGTATTTT
>15|TRBV6-2/TRBV6-3|TRBD1|.|TRBJ2-7
CASRQPGQVLYEQYF
TGTGCCAGCAGACAGCCGGGACAGGTTCTCTACGAGCAGTACTTC
>13|TRBV25-1|.|many|TRBJ2-7
CASRGPSSYEQYF
TGTGCCAGCAGAGGGCCAAGCTCCTACGAGCAGTACTTC
>14|TRBV12-3/TRBV12-4|.|many|TRBJ2-7
CASTFTGRSYEQYF
TGTGCCAGCACTTTTACCGGGCGCTCCTACGAGCAGTACTTC
>16|TRBV4-3|.|many|TRBJ1-3
CASSQDWLAPGNTIYF
TGCGCCAGCAGCCAAGATTGGCTAGCACCTGGAAACACCATATATTTT
>14|TRBV6-1|TRBD2|few|TRBJ2-5
CASRGTSAPGTQYF
TGTGCCAGCAGGGGAACTAGCGCTCCAGGGACCCAGTACTTC
>14|TRBV12-3/TRBV12-4|.|many|TRBJ2-7
CASSLYPRGNEQYF
TGTGCCAGCAGTTTGTACCCAAGGGGTAACGAGCAGTACTTC
>13|TRBV20-1|.|few|TRBJ2-6
CSARMTGANVLTF
TGCAGTGCTAGAATGACCGGGGCCAACGTCCTGACTTTC
>16|TRBV12-3/TRBV12-4|TRBD2|few|TRBJ2-5
CASSTGLEFPGETQYF
TGTGCCAGCAGTACGGGACTAGAGTTTCCTGGAGAGACCCAGTACTTC
>16|TRBV5-5|.|.|TRBJ2-3
CASSLVQGRLTDTQYF
TGTGCCAGCAGCTTGGTCCAGGGGAGGCTCACAGATACGCAGTATTTT
>14|TRBV2|TRBD1|few|TRBJ2-6
CASRTGVGANVLTF
TGTGCCAGCAGGACAGGGGTCGGGGCCAACGTCCTGACTTTC
>15|TRBV5-1|TRBD1|.|TRBJ2-7
CASCPGTGRTYEQYF
TGCGCCAGCTGTCCCGGGACAGGGAGAACCTACGAGCAGTACTTC
>16|TRBV7-9|.|many|TRBJ2-1
CASSLSYGIRGDEQFF
TGTGCCAGCAGCCTTTCGTACGGGATCAGGGGCGATGAGCAGTTCTTC
>15|TRBV12-3/TRBV12-4|TRBD2|few|TRBJ2-5
CASSLVGRAQETQYF
TGTGCCAGCAGTTTAGTCGGGAGGGCCCAAGAGACCCAGTACTTC
>14|TRBV4-1|TRBD1|.|TRBJ2-7
CASSQSGTVGEQYF
TGCGCCAGCAGCCAATCAGGGACAGTCGGCGAGCAGTACTTC
>17|TRBV28|TRBD1|.|TRBJ1-4
CASSLSGMDRGKEKLFF
TGTGCCAGCAGTTTATCTGGTATGGACAGGGGGAAGGAAAAACTGTTTTTT
>11|TRBV2|.|.|TRBJ2-3
CASTEVDTQYF
TGTGCCAGCACCGAGGTAGATACGCAGTATTTT
>15|TRBV5-1|TRBD2|few|TRBJ2-1
CASSSGLAIYNEQFF
TGCGCCAGCAGCTCTGGACTAGCGATCTACAATGAGCAGTTCTTC
>17|TRBV9|TRBD2|.|TRBJ2-1
CASSVGLAGSSYNEQFF
TGTGCCAGCAGCGTTGGACTAGCGGGGTCATCCTACAATGAGCAGTTCTTC
>16|TRBV7-9|.|.|TRBJ2-3
CASSQGHLDSTDTQYF
TGTGCCAGCAGCCAGGGCCATTTAGACAGCACAGATACGCAGTATTTT
>15|TRBV2|.|few|TRBJ2-3
CASTRGLPFTDTQYF
TGTGCCAGCACCCGAGGCCTTCCCTTCACAGATACGCAGTATTTT
>12|TRBV10-3|.|few|TRBJ1-4
CAISRTAEKLFF
TGTGCCATCAGTCGGACAGCCGAAAAACTGTTTTTT
>15|TRBV7-9|.|.|TRBJ2-2
CASTHRGRGGGELFF
TGTGCCAGCACCCATCGGGGGAGAGGAGGCGGGGAGCTGTTTTTT
>13|TRBV13|.|many|TRBJ2-2
CASSLEGAGELFF
TGTGCCAGCAGCTTAGAAGGGGCCGGGGAGCTGTTTTTT
>13|TRBV2|TRBD1|few|TRBJ1-2
CATGRDRVWGYTF
TGTGCCACGGGAAGGGACAGGGTATGGGGCTACACCTTC
>12|TRBV29-1|.|.|TRBJ2-1
CSVDLSLGEQFF
TGCAGCGTTGATTTATCCTTGGGTGAGCAGTTCTTC